The 17 T cell receptor beta chains given below trace back to one sample, sequenced in a study of T cells in Graves' hyperthyroidism and ophthalmopathy. RNA transcripts were the template for amplifying TCR beta CDR3 regions. HTBI primers were the set used in a first-round RT-PCR of the TCR CDR3. From the multiplex PCR reads, TCRdb called clonotypes with MiXCR, one entry per CDR3 protein. The sample contains roughly 240,000 distinct CDR3 sequences, 16% of which appear only once. Sequencing was carried out using blood. These receptor sequences come from a woman under 30 with Graves' ophthalmopathy.

Remarks on this clonotype: One end of the junction does not line up with germline, which may come from a read error. The chain recombines TRBV11-2 with TRBJ2-5, with 16 bases aligning to TRBD2. The CDR3 contains 19 residues. The germline V gene has CDR1 SGHAT and CDR2 FQNNGV. CDR3 sequence reads: CASSQGSGTSGRAWETQYF. CDR3 bases: TGCGCCAGCAGCCAAGGTTCCGGGACTAGCGGGAGGGCCTGGGAGACCCAGTACTTC.

This clonotype was found many times. This chain joins TRBV6-2 or TRBV6-3 and TRBJ1-2, with 7 positions matching TRBD1. The CDR3 contains 11 residues. Germline assignment: CDR1 MNHEY and CDR2 SVGEGT. V lost 8 bases to trimming and J lost 5 bases; unmatched junction nucleotides: 2. The CDR3 loop reads CASRTGYGYTF. In DNA form, the CDR3 reads TGTGCCAGCCGGACAGGATATGGCTACACCTTC.

At least ten counts were recorded for this clonotype. This sequence joins TRBV9 and TRBJ2-1; D is unresolved. The CDR3 is 13 amino acids. V dropped 1 base and J dropped 9 bases, with 11 bases sitting between them. The germline CDR1 and CDR2 sequences are SGDLS and YYNGEE. CDR3 sequence reads: CASSVRAVGEQFF. The DNA for the CDR3 is TGTGCCAGCAGCGTAAGAGCAGTGGGTGAGCAGTTCTTC.

Ten or more counts support this clonotype. The V call is TRBV6-2 or TRBV6-3, the J call TRBJ1-5; D possibly corresponds to TRBD1 (6 bases). Germline V gives CDR1 MNHEY, CDR2 SVGEGT. The CDR3 extends over 14 amino acids. The V gene lost 6 bases and the J gene lost 3 bases, with 12 bases spanning the gap. In DNA form, the CDR3 reads TGTGCCAGCAGAGGGGACACTATCAATCAGCCCCAGCATTTT. Translating it yields CASRGDTINQPQHF.

This clonotype came up many times. V and J are TRBV28 and TRBJ2-5; 7 bases align to TRBD1. The V gene end was trimmed by 5 bases and the J gene end by 3 bases; junction bases not matched to a gene: 12. The CDR3 is 16 residues long. Germline-derived CDR1 and CDR2 are MDHEN and SYDVKM. This CDR3 reads CASSKGGAGFEETQYF. CDR3 DNA sequence: TGTGCCAGCAGTAAAGGGGGCGCAGGTTTTGAAGAGACCCAGTACTTC.

The chain combines TRBV2 with TRBJ1-1; D remains unclear. This CDR3 has 13 amino acids. Germline CDR1 and CDR2: SNHLY and FYNNEI. With 7 bases removed from V and 0 bases from J, the gap between germline ends came to 9 bases. CDR3 sequence: CASKGAVNTEAFF. The DNA for the CDR3 is TGTGCCAGCAAGGGCGCGGTGAACACTGAAGCTTTCTTT.

The V call is TRBV6-2 or TRBV6-3, the J call TRBJ2-2, with 14 bases that match TRBD2. The V gene's germline CDR1 is MNHEY and CDR2 SVGEGT. Trimming removed 5 bases from V and 9 bases from J; junction bases left unmatched: 8. The CDR3 has 16 amino acids. CDR3 protein: CASSPTSGRVGRELFF. The CDR3, as DNA: TGTGCCAGCAGTCCGACTAGCGGGAGGGTGGGCCGGGAGCTGTTTTTT.

This chain links TRBV20-1 with TRBJ1-1; 9 bases match TRBD1. This CDR3 comprises 15 residues. V shed 1 base, J shed 6 bases, and the junction held 9 bases outside the gene matches. Germline CDR1 reads DFQATT; CDR2 reads SNEGSKA (reference sequence). This CDR3 reads CSARGQGGNGAEAFF. The DNA for the CDR3 is TGCAGTGCTAGAGGACAGGGGGGAAATGGGGCTGAAGCTTTCTTT.

Ten or more counts support this clonotype. The rearrangement links TRBV20-1 to TRBJ2-1; D unresolved. Germline V gene lookup returns CDR1 DFQATT and CDR2 SNEGSKA (reference sequence). Between the trimmed V and J ends, which lost 0 bases and 2 bases, there was a span of 14 bases. The CDR3 is made up of 16 amino acids. The CDR3 sequence is CSARDGRLSAYNEQFF. The CDR3 DNA is TGCAGTGCTAGAGATGGAAGACTCTCAGCCTACAATGAGCAGTTCTTC.

This clonotype was recorded many times. The chain has TRBV6-1 and TRBJ1-6; D uncertain. The CDR3 loop spans 15 amino acids. Trimming pared 6 bases from V and 6 bases from J, leaving 15 bases between. The V gene's germline CDR1 is MNHNS and CDR2 SASEGT. The CDR3 sequence is CASRLSLGSNSPLHF. The CDR3 nucleotides are TGTGCCAGCAGACTTTCCCTGGGCTCTAATTCACCCCTCCACTTT.

In this sample, this clonotype turned up many times. The chain recombines TRBV3-1 with TRBJ2-7; D gene uncertain. The CDR3 has 15 amino acids. The germline gives CDR1 LGHDT, CDR2 YNNKEL (reference sequence). The ends were cut back, 1 base at V and 7 bases at J, with 17 bases in the middle. The CDR3 loop is CASSQVASTKMEQYF. CDR3 in DNA: TGTGCCAGCAGCCAAGTCGCCAGTACGAAGATGGAGCAGTACTTC.

This clonotype was observed at least ten times. The V and J genes are TRBV18 and TRBJ1-3; TRBD1 agrees at 7 bases. Germline assignment: CDR1 KGHSH and CDR2 LQKENI. The CDR3 totals 14 residues. Unmatched junction bases numbered 3, after V lost 5 bases and J lost 2 bases. The CDR3 DNA sequence: TGTGCCAGCTCAAGACAGGGCGCTGGAAACACCATATATTTT. This encodes CASSRQGAGNTIYF.

This clonotype has ten or more counts. The chain has TRBV7-2 and TRBJ2-1, with D perhaps matching TRBD2 (6 bases). CDR1 and CDR2 (germline): SGHTA, FQGNSA. This CDR3 spans 14 amino acids. V was cut by 4 bases and J by 9 bases, with 16 bases left in between. Here the CDR3 reads CASSSTLARAEQFF. The CDR3, as DNA: TGTGCCAGCAGCTCGACGCTAGCGAGGGCTGAGCAGTTCTTC.

The chain couples TRBV18 to TRBJ2-7, with 15 bases aligning to TRBD2. Looked up from germline, CDR1 is KGHSH and CDR2 is LQKENI. This CDR3 has 15 amino acids. V shed 6 bases, J shed 7 bases, and the junction held 7 bases outside the gene matches. The DNA of the CDR3 is TGTGCCAGCTCCGCCGGACTAGCGGGGGGGCTTGAGCAGTACTTC. It codes for CASSAGLAGGLEQYF.

This clonotype was counted at least ten times. This chain uses TRBV28 with TRBJ2-1, with 10 bases lining up with TRBD2. The length of the CDR3 is 15 residues. Germline values: CDR1 MDHEN, CDR2 SYDVKM. The V and J ends lost 5 bases and 2 bases, in that order; junction bases with no gene match: 3. CDR3 DNA sequence: TGTGCCAGCAGTCACCTAGCGGGAGCCTACAATGAGCAGTTCTTC. Protein product: CASSHLAGAYNEQFF.

This clonotype has a count of ten or more. The V call is TRBV3-1, the J call TRBJ1-2, with a weak D call TRBD1 (5 bases). Germline V CDR1 and CDR2: LGHDT, YNNKEL (reference sequence). Trimming left V 0 bases short and J 3 bases short, with 11 bases between. This CDR3 is 15 amino acids long. The CDR3 here is CASSQDYRTHYGYTF. The CDR3 bases are TGTGCCAGCAGCCAAGATTACAGGACCCACTATGGCTACACCTTC.

In this sample, this clonotype turned up many times. This chain joins TRBV28 and TRBJ2-1; D is possibly TRBD1 or TRBD2 (5 bases each). CDR3 length: 13 residues. The ends were cut back, 4 bases at V and 8 bases at J, with 12 bases in the middle. The germline V gene has CDR1 MDHEN and CDR2 SYDVKM. The CDR3 here is CASSYLRGDEQFF. The CDR3 nucleotides read TGTGCCAGCAGTTACCTGAGGGGCGATGAGCAGTTCTTC.